Listed here are 7 T cell receptor beta chains from one sample, sequenced in a study of neurological immune-mediated disorders. From the 5' RACE reads, TCRdb called clonotypes with MiXCR, one entry per CDR3 protein. The sample yields 130,000 or so distinct CDR3 sequences, about 3.4% seen once. Sequencing used PBMCs. The receptors derive from a woman in her twenties or thirties with multiple sclerosis.

This clonotype was recorded at least ten times. This chain connects TRBV6-5 to TRBJ1-1, with D hard to call. There are 14 residues in the CDR3. Germline V lookup: CDR1 MNHEY, CDR2 SVGAGI. Trimming took 5 bases from V and 1 from J, leaving 11 bases between them. DNA for the CDR3: TGTGCCAGCAGTGGGCCAGAGGCGAACACTGAAGCTTTCTTT. This encodes CASSGPEANTEAFF.

The table lists this clonotype with many counts. The genes are TRBV12-3 or TRBV12-4 and TRBJ2-7; the D is unclear. Trimming cost V 3 bases and J 7 bases, with 16 bases left between them. The CDR3 totals 14 residues. The CDR3 nucleotides read TGTGCCAGCAGTTTTGGCAGTCAAAACGGAGAGCAGTACTTC. Its translation is CASSFGSQNGEQYF.

This clonotype appeared a few times. The rearrangement joins TRBV5-6 to TRBJ1-4; D not resolved. Germline V gene sequence: CDR1 SGHDT, CDR2 YYEEEE. The CDR3 is 14 residues long. The V and J ends lost 2 bases and 8 bases respectively, with 13 bases between them. The CDR3 DNA follows: TGTGCCAGCAGCTTTTATGGCGGGGAAGAAAAACTGTTTTTT. Amino acids: CASSFYGGEEKLFF. Full variable domain (missing parts from reference TRBV5-6 and TRBJ1-4): DAGVTQSPTHLIKTRGQQVTLRCSPKSGHDTVSWYQQALGQGPQFIFQYYEEEERQRGNFPDRFSGHQFPNYSSELNVNALLLGDSALYLCASSFYGGEEKLFFGSGTQLSVL.

This clonotype was counted only a few times. A much larger clone is a single base away; this may be a read error. The chain uses TRBV20-1 and TRBJ1-3, with D perhaps TRBD1 (6 bases). Germline-derived CDR1 and CDR2 are DFQATT and SNEGSKA (reference sequence). The CDR3 loop spans 16 amino acids. This CDR3 reads CSASEPGHSSGKTIYF. In DNA, the CDR3 is TGCAGTGCTAGTGAACCGGGACATAGCTCTGGAAAAACCATATATTTT.

A word on this clonotype: Possible read error: a much larger clone is one base away. V usage is TRBV20-1 and J usage is TRBJ2-3; 8 bases align to TRBD2. The CDR3 consists of 14 residues. CDR1 is DFQATT, CDR2 SNEGSKA, per germline (reference sequence). In DNA form, the CDR3 reads TGCAGTGCTACGACTAGCGATGCTGGAGATAAGCAGTATTTT. Residues: CSATTSDAGDKQYF.

This clonotype appeared many times. The chain is built from TRBV20-1 and TRBJ1-1; D is unresolved. Germline V lookup: CDR1 DFQATT, CDR2 SNEGSKA (reference sequence). The V end lost 0 bases, the J end lost 4 bases, and 12 bases lay between the germline ends. The CDR3 has 14 amino acids. The CDR3 bases are TGCAGTGCTAGAGAGGGAGGATCGGTCACTGAAGCTTTCTTT. This sequence encodes CSAREGGSVTEAFF.

Ten or more counts support this clonotype. The chain joins TRBV20-1 to TRBJ1-1, with TRBD1 as a possible D gene (6 bases). The CDR3 loop spans 15 amino acids. V lost 1 base, J lost 1 base, and 13 bases lay in between. Germline V gene lookup returns CDR1 DFQATT and CDR2 SNEGSKA (reference sequence). CDR3 protein: CSARVARGPNTEAFF. CDR3 in DNA: TGCAGTGCTAGAGTCGCCAGGGGACCGAACACTGAAGCTTTCTTT.